This is a list of T cell receptor beta chains from one sample in a study of blood T cell repertoires in COVID-19. The method was immunoSEQ multiplex PCR; TCRdb's version includes in-frame clones alone and lacks a portion of them. Here the sample spans some 270,000 clones, roughly 84% being singletons. Sample: peripheral blood. The source of these receptors is a woman aged 35 to 49 who had recovered from COVID-19. The CDR3 runs from the conserved cysteine through the conserved F or W. A D gene is named only where the DNA matches it firmly. Clone size is stated in some rows and not others, as once, few, many or a class when expanded.

len	d_gene	v_gene	j_gene	abundance	CDR3aa	CDR3nt
16	-	TRBV20-1	TRBJ1-6	-	CSASQGTQGGNSPLHF	TGCAGTGCTAGTCAGGGGACGCAGGGTGGCAATTCACCCCTCCACTTT
13	-	TRBV2	TRBJ1-1	many	CASSGDSNTEAFF	TGTGCCAGCAGTGGAGACAGTAACACTGAAGCTTTCTTT
14	-	TRBV28	TRBJ1-4	-	CASSPAGDAEKLFF	TGTGCCAGCAGTCCTGCGGGGGATGCTGAAAAACTGTTTTTT
16	TRBD1	TRBV19	TRBJ1-4	-	CASSIGRDRGYEKLFF	TGTGCCAGTAGTATAGGAAGGGACAGGGGATATGAAAAACTGTTTTTT
14	-	TRBV10-1	TRBJ2-3	-	CASTASGNVGTQYF	TGCGCCAGCACCGCGTCAGGGAATGTTGGTACGCAGTATTTT
15	-	TRBV24-1	TRBJ2-1	-	CATSDPGVTMNEQFF	TGTGCCACCAGTGATCCAGGGGTCACAATGAATGAGCAGTTCTTC
16	TRBD2	TRBV5-4	TRBJ2-3	-	CASSLMTSGGSDTQYF	TGTGCCAGCAGCCTAATGACTAGCGGGGGCTCAGATACGCAGTATTTT
16	-	TRBV5-1	TRBJ2-2	many	CASSLRPGAFTGELFF	TGCGCCAGCAGCTTACGGCCAGGGGCGTTCACCGGGGAGCTGTTTTTT
14	-	TRBV6-5	TRBJ1-3	-	CASRQQGPGNTIYF	TGTGCCAGCAGGCAACAGGGACCCGGAAACACCATATATTTT
16	-	TRBV28	TRBJ1-4	-	CASSSPREKTNEKLFF	TGTGCCAGCAGTTCGCCTAGAGAAAAGACTAATGAAAAACTGTTTTTT
15	-	TRBV5-1	TRBJ2-1	few	CASSLGAVSYNEQFF	TGCGCCAGCAGCTTAGGGGCCGTCTCCTACAATGAGCAGTTCTTC
14	-	TRBV7-2	TRBJ1-1	-	CASSLDNRATEAFF	TGTGCCAGCAGCTTAGATAACAGGGCCACTGAAGCTTTCTTT
12	-	TRBV2	TRBJ2-7	-	CASERETYEQYF	TGTGCCAGCGAAAGAGAGACCTACGAGCAGTACTTC
15	-	TRBV2	TRBJ2-7	-	CASSERYSYTYEQYF	TGTGCCAGCAGTGAGAGGTATTCCTATACCTACGAGCAGTACTTC
15	-	TRBV2	TRBJ1-3	-	CASSLQDFSGNTIYF	TGTGCCAGCAGCCTACAGGATTTCTCTGGAAACACCATATATTTT
15	-	TRBV2	TRBJ1-6	-	CASTTYGVGNSPLHF	TGTGCCAGTACCACTTACGGGGTTGGGAATTCACCCCTCCACTTT
18	TRBD1	TRBV7-2	TRBJ2-2	-	CASSPNAPGQGNTGELFF	TGTGCCAGCAGCCCGAATGCCCCGGGACAGGGGAACACCGGGGAGCTGTTTTTT
15	-	TRBV18	TRBJ2-2	once	CASSPLSGVDGELFF	TGTGCCAGCTCACCCCTCTCGGGGGTGGACGGGGAGCTGTTTTTT
15	-	TRBV6-1	TRBJ2-5	-	CASSEGQLYQETQYF	TGTGCCAGCAGTGAAGGACAGCTGTACCAAGAGACCCAGTACTTC
15	-	TRBV10-1	TRBJ1-5	-	CASSESPGMGQPQHF	TGCGCCAGCAGTGAGTCGCCGGGTATGGGTCAGCCCCAGCATTTT
16	TRBD1	TRBV5-1	TRBJ2-1	-	CASSPRDSVNYNEQFF	TGCGCCAGCAGCCCCCGGGACAGTGTGAACTACAATGAGCAGTTCTTC
12	-	TRBV2	TRBJ2-2	-	CASSELTGELFF	TGTGCCAGCAGTGAATTAACCGGGGAGCTGTTTTTT
15	TRBD1	TRBV11-1	TRBJ1-4	-	CASSLEGTGDLKLFF	TGTGCCAGCAGCTTAGAGGGGACAGGGGATCTGAAACTGTTTTTT
14	TRBD2	TRBV7-2	TRBJ2-3	-	CASSFSGAGNTQYF	TGTGCCAGCAGCTTTAGCGGGGCCGGGAATACGCAGTATTTT
14	TRBD1	TRBV19	TRBJ1-2	-	CASIPGQGNYGYTF	TGTGCCAGTATTCCGGGACAGGGAAACTATGGCTACACCTTC
16	TRBD2	TRBV24-1	TRBJ2-2	-	CATSDSGGGETGELFF	TGTGCCACCAGTGATAGCGGGGGCGGGGAGACCGGGGAGCTGTTTTTT
13	-	TRBV5-6	TRBJ1-2	few	CASSQTGPVGYTF	TGTGCCAGCAGCCAGACAGGACCCGTGGGCTACACCTTC
17	TRBD1	TRBV28	TRBJ2-5	-	CASSFVGTGPSGWTQYF	TGTGCCAGCAGTTTCGTCGGGACAGGCCCCTCGGGGTGGACCCAGTACTTC
11	-	TRBV24-1	TRBJ2-2	-	CATSVVGELFF	TGTGCCACCAGTGTAGTCGGGGAGCTGTTTTTT
16	TRBD2	TRBV4-1	TRBJ2-2	once	CASSPRLAGGPGELFF	TGCGCCAGCAGCCCCCGACTAGCGGGGGGGCCTGGGGAGCTGTTTTTT
12	-	TRBV5-6	TRBJ1-2	-	CASSLKYRSYTF	TGTGCCAGCAGCTTGAAATACAGAAGCTACACCTTC
14	-	TRBV7-9	TRBJ2-3	-	CASSSPQSTDTQYF	TGTGCCAGCAGCTCCCCCCAGAGCACAGATACGCAGTATTTT
15	TRBD1	TRBV5-1	TRBJ2-7	-	CASSPYRDRGYEQYF	TGCGCCAGCAGCCCATACCGGGACAGGGGATACGAGCAGTACTTC
16	-	TRBV4-2	TRBJ1-2	-	CASSQGQDRGGYGYTF	TGTGCCAGCAGCCAAGGCCAGGACAGAGGAGGCTATGGCTACACCTTC
13	-	TRBV6-6	TRBJ1-1	-	CASSKPRDTEAFF	TGTGCCAGCAGTAAACCCCGGGACACTGAAGCTTTCTTT
13	TRBD1	TRBV12-5	TRBJ1-1	-	CASGSTGGTEAFF	TGTGCTAGTGGTTCAACAGGGGGCACTGAAGCTTTCTTT
18	TRBD2	TRBV5-1	TRBJ2-1	-	CASSPTGAGGRSYNEQFF	TGCGCCAGCAGCCCCACGGGGGCGGGGGGTAGGTCCTACAATGAGCAGTTCTTC
12	-	TRBV29-1	TRBJ2-7	-	CSVLTPSYEQYF	TGCAGCGTGCTGACACCCTCCTACGAGCAGTACTTC
14	TRBD1	TRBV5-1	TRBJ2-5	-	CASSSGTGKETQYF	TGCGCCAGCAGCTCCGGGACAGGGAAAGAGACCCAGTACTTC
14	TRBD1	TRBV11-2	TRBJ1-4	-	CASSQGQGWEKLFF	TGTGCCAGCAGCCAAGGACAGGGGTGGGAAAAACTGTTTTTT
14	-	TRBV3-1/TRBV3-2	TRBJ1-1	-	CASSQAGKDTEAFF	TGTGCCAGCAGCCAAGCCGGGAAGGACACTGAAGCTTTCTTT
11	-	TRBV30	TRBJ2-3	-	CAWSAADTQYF	TGTGCCTGGAGTGCCGCAGATACGCAGTATTTT
13	-	TRBV11-2	TRBJ2-3	-	CASSPEAPDTQYF	TGTGCCAGCAGCCCCGAGGCGCCAGATACGCAGTATTTT
16	-	TRBV7-9	TRBJ1-5	-	CASSLEYQDSNQPQHF	TGTGCCAGCAGCTTAGAATACCAGGATAGCAATCAGCCCCAGCATTTT
14	TRBD2	TRBV3-1/TRBV3-2	TRBJ2-3	-	CASSGRVRTDTQYF	TGTGCCAGCAGCGGGAGGGTACGCACAGATACGCAGTATTTT
15	TRBD1	TRBV5-4	TRBJ2-5	-	CASSLPTGAGETQYF	TGTGCCAGCAGCTTGCCGACAGGGGCAGGAGAGACCCAGTACTTC
16	-	TRBV6-1	TRBJ2-7	-	CASSGRVAAGPYEQYF	TGTGCCAGCAGTGGACGTGTGGCCGCAGGGCCCTACGAGCAGTACTTC
13	TRBD1	TRBV30	TRBJ1-6	-	CAWSSRGNSPLHF	TGTGCCTGGAGTAGCAGGGGGAATTCACCCCTCCACTTT
15	TRBD1	TRBV4-1	TRBJ1-2	-	CASSQTGGNDYGYTF	TGCGCCAGCAGCCAAACAGGGGGCAATGACTATGGCTACACCTTC
14	-	TRBV18	TRBJ2-6	few	CASTDNSGANVLTF	TGTGCCAGCACTGATAACTCTGGGGCCAACGTCCTGACTTTC
12	TRBD2	TRBV2	TRBJ2-7	-	CASSEGEGEQYF	TGTGCCAGCAGTGAGGGGGAGGGCGAGCAGTACTTC
15	-	TRBV19	TRBJ1-4	once	CASSPQQGPFEKLFF	TGTGCCAGTAGTCCCCAACAGGGACCTTTCGAAAAACTGTTTTTT
14	-	TRBV4-1	TRBJ1-5	-	CASSRGNSNQPQHF	TGCGCCAGCAGTCGGGGAAATAGCAATCAGCCCCAGCATTTT
12	TRBD2	TRBV7-2	TRBJ2-3	-	CASSHPSGGQYF	TGTGCCAGCAGCCACCCCAGCGGGGGGCAGTATTTT
14	-	TRBV27	TRBJ1-2	few	CASSFSGTSTRYTF	TGTGCCAGCAGTTTCTCCGGGACAAGTACGCGCTACACCTTC